This entry lists 17 T cell receptor beta chains sequenced from one sample in a study of Graves' ophthalmopathy and Graves' hyperthyroidism. RNA transcripts served as template for amplifying TCR beta CDR3 sequences. A first-round RT-PCR used HTBI primers, followed by a second-round multiplex PCR. TCRdb reprocessed the multiplex PCR reads via MiXCR and lists one record per CDR3 protein. The sample consists of fewer than 650,000 distinct CDR3 sequences, 20% to 25% of them appearing once. The sequenced material came from peripheral blood. The receptor set was obtained from a woman between 18 and 29 years old with stable Graves' hyperthyroidism. Some clones in this sample may be carry-over from other donors' samples.

This clonotype has ten or more counts. This chain uses TRBV28 with TRBJ2-5, with 8 bases matching TRBD1. V shed 6 bases and J 4 bases; nucleotides not matched to a gene: 10. The V gene's germline CDR1 is MDHEN and CDR2 SYDVKM. This CDR3 is 15 amino acids long. The CDR3 DNA is TGTGCCAGCAGCCGAACGGACAGGGCGTTAGAGACCCAGTACTTC. This translates into CASSRTDRALETQYF.

Comment on this clonotype: One junction end does not reproduce the germline sequence, and a read error may be involved. V gene TRBV12-5 combines with J gene TRBJ1-1, with D perhaps TRBD1 (5 bases). CDR1 and CDR2 (germline): LGHNT, FRNRAP. The CDR3 totals 14 residues. This CDR3 reads CASGLERGYTEALF. DNA for the CDR3: TGTGCTAGTGGTTTGGAGAGGGGTTATACTGAAGCTCTCTTT.

There are many counts of this clonotype. This rearrangement joins TRBV6-5 to TRBJ2-7; D is perhaps TRBD1 (6 bases). Trimming took off 2 bases at V and 0 bases at J, with 14 bases between the two ends. The CDR3 consists of 16 residues. Germline CDR1 reads MNHEY; CDR2 reads SVGAGI. The CDR3: CASSYDPGVLSYEQYF. The CDR3 bases are TGTGCCAGCAGTTACGACCCAGGGGTCCTCTCCTACGAGCAGTACTTC.

Ten or more counts support this clonotype. The gene calls are TRBV7-3 and TRBJ1-1; TRBD1 matches 10 bases. V gave up 6 bases and J gave up 4 bases; unmatched junction bases: 8. The CDR3 loop spans 15 amino acids. CDR1 is SGHTA and CDR2 is FQGTGA in the germline V gene. The CDR3 coding sequence is TGTGCCAGCAGTCGGGACAGGGGATCTAGCACTGAAGCTTTCTTT. Translation gives CASSRDRGSSTEAFF.

In this sample, this clonotype turned up many times. This sequence joins TRBV7-9 and TRBJ1-3; D unclear. This CDR3 spans 15 amino acids. Trimming shortened V by 0 bases and J by 4 bases, and 10 bases separated the two germline ends. The germline gives CDR1 SEHNR, CDR2 FQNEAQ (reference sequence). The DNA of the CDR3 is TGTGCCAGCAGCTTAGCGAGAAAAGTGGGAAACACCATATATTTT. This translates into CASSLARKVGNTIYF.

The gene calls are TRBV6-5 and TRBJ2-7; no clear D gene. The CDR3 is 13 amino acids. V lost 0 bases, J lost 3 bases, and 6 bases lay in between. Germline CDR1 and CDR2: MNHEY and SVGAGI. The CDR3, as DNA: TGTGCCAGCAGTTACTCAGGGCACTACGAGCAGTACTTC. This gives the protein CASSYSGHYEQYF.

Only a few counts were recorded for this clonotype. The rearrangement links TRBV12-3 or TRBV12-4 to TRBJ2-2; 12 bases are a match to TRBD2. The CDR3 runs 16 residues. The V gene end was trimmed by 5 bases and the J gene end by 3 bases; junction bases not matched to a gene: 4. CDR3 sequence (DNA): TGTGCCAGCAGTCATACTAGCGGGGGGTACACCGGGGAGCTGTTTTTT. Its protein is CASSHTSGGYTGELFF.

Ten or more counts support this clonotype. The chain uses TRBV28 and TRBJ2-7; D is possibly TRBD1 (5 bases). Trimming removed 7 bases at V and 3 bases at J, with 13 bases between. In germline, CDR1 is MDHEN, CDR2 SYDVKM. The CDR3 is 13 amino acids. DNA for the CDR3: TGTGCCAGCAAAACAGGACAAGTCTACGAGCAGTACTTC. Translating gives CASKTGQVYEQYF.

The chain carries TRBV2 and TRBJ2-5; 7 bases are shared with TRBD1. The CDR3 has 14 amino acids. V dropped 5 bases and J dropped 3; count of bases not matched to a gene: 6. Germline V gene data show CDR1 as SNHLY and CDR2 as FYNNEI. CDR3 protein: CASSQGTAKETQYF. The CDR3 bases are TGTGCCAGCAGTCAGGGGACAGCAAAAGAGACCCAGTACTTC.

V usage is TRBV18 and J usage is TRBJ2-2; D call uncertain. The CDR3 covers 13 residues. Per germline, CDR1 KGHSH and CDR2 LQKENI. Trimming stripped 2 bases from V and 3 bases from J, with 4 bases between. CDR3 nucleotide sequence: TGTGCCAGCTCACCAAAGGACACCGGGGAGCTGTTTTTT. Protein product: CASSPKDTGELFF.

With respect to this clonotype: Compared with germline, one end of the junction differs, possibly owing to a read error. The J gene is TRBJ2-7, the V gene TRBV30; D is unclear. The CDR3 spans 12 residues. Germline V lookup: CDR1 GTSNPN, CDR2 SVGIG (reference sequence). The DNA for the CDR3 is TGTGCCTGGAAACTAACAACCTACGATCAGTACTTC. Translating gives CAWKLTTYDQYF.

At least ten counts were recorded for this clonotype. The CDR3 sequence is CASTRLRGAAEAFF. The CDR3, as DNA: TGTGCCAGCACCCGGCTAAGGGGGGCCGCTGAAGCTTTCTTT. This rearrangement joins TRBV6-1 to TRBJ1-1, with D possibly matching TRBD1 (6 bases). V was shortened by 7 bases and J by 6 bases, with 18 bases between the two germline ends. Germline CDR1 reads MNHNS; CDR2 reads SASEGT. The CDR3 is made up of 14 amino acids.

The sample holds many counts of this clonotype. The V call is TRBV20-1, the J call TRBJ2-5, with D uncertain. CDR3 length: 13 amino acids. The V and J ends lost 6 bases and 0 bases respectively, with 11 bases between them. Germline V CDR1 and CDR2: DFQATT, SNEGSKA (reference sequence). The CDR3 reads CSASDGNQETQYF. For the CDR3, the DNA is TGCAGTGCAAGCGACGGAAACCAAGAGACCCAGTACTTC.

This clonotype was detected many times. This chain uses TRBV6-1 with TRBJ2-6; D uncertain. Germline V CDR1 and CDR2: MNHNS, SASEGT. CDR3 length: 14 residues. V dropped 7 bases and J dropped 0 bases, with 7 bases sitting between them. The CDR3 loop reads CASTQYSGANVLTF. In DNA form, the CDR3 reads TGTGCCAGCACCCAATACTCTGGGGCCAACGTCCTGACTTTC.

The chain's CDR3 is CSARAAGGSGANVLTF. Here the CDR3 DNA reads TGCAGTGCTAGAGCAGCGGGGGGCTCTGGGGCCAACGTCCTGACTTTC. V gene TRBV20-1 combines with J gene TRBJ2-6; 9 bases align to TRBD2. Germline CDR1 is DFQATT and CDR2 is SNEGSKA (reference sequence). This CDR3 region has 16 residues. Losses at the gene ends were 1 base for V and 0 bases for J; bases not matched to a gene: 1.

This clonotype was counted ten times or more. The chain links TRBV2 to TRBJ1-3, with a tentative D call TRBD1 (5 bases). The CDR3 is 19 residues long. V was trimmed by 11 bases and J by 0 bases, leaving 29 bases between them. Germline assignment: CDR1 SNHLY and CDR2 FYNNEI. The CDR3 is CAGSRVIGGQKSSGNTIYF. Here the CDR3 DNA reads TGTGCCGGTTCGCGGGTCATCGGGGGTCAGAAATCCTCTGGAAACACCATATATTTT. Based on the CDR3 plus reference TRBV2 and TRBJ1-3, the full variable domain is EPEVTQTPSHQVTQMGQEVILRCVPISNHLYFYWYRQILGQKVEFLVSFYNNEISEKSEIFDDQFSVERPDGSNFTLKIRSTKLEDSAMYFCAGSRVIGGQKSSGNTIYFGEGSWLTVV.

The chain has TRBV27 and TRBJ2-5, with 10 bases aligning to TRBD2. CDR1 and CDR2 (germline): MNHEY, SMNVEV (reference sequence). Germline trimming cut 5 bases from V and 2 bases from J; bases unmatched to any gene: 8. The CDR3 loop spans 16 amino acids. This CDR3 is CASSSLAGDQQETQYF. CDR3 coding DNA: TGTGCCAGCAGTAGTCTAGCGGGGGACCAACAAGAGACCCAGTACTTC.